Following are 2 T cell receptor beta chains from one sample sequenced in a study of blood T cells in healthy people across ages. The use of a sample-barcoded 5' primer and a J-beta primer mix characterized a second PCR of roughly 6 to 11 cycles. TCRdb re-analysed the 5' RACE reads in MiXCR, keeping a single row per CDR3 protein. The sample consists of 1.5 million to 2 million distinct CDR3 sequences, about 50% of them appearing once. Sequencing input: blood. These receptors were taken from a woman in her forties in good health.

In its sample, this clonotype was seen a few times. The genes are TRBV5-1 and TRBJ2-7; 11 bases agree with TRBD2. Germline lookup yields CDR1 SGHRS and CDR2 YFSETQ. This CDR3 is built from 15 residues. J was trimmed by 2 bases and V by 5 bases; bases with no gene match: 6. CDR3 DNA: TGCGCCAGCAGAACTCTAGCGGGGGGACCCTACGAGCAGTACTTC. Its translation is CASRTLAGGPYEQYF.

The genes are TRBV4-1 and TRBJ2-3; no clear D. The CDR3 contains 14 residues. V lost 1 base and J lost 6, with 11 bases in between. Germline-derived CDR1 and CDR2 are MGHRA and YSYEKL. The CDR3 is CASSQGPNMDTQYF. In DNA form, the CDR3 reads TGCGCCAGCAGCCAAGGACCCAACATGGATACGCAGTATTTT.